This T cell receptor beta chain was profiled in a study of T cell responses to AZD1222 COVID-19 vaccine. Turning to this clone: No antigen is known for it.

Points from the study as a whole: Mapped onto spike, vaccine-associated CD4 TCRs spanned it and were dominant at 160-218 and 743-854.

CDR3 size: 15 residues. The germline V gene has CDR1 ENHRY and CDR2 SYGVKD. V lost 4 bases, J lost 3 bases, and 16 bases lay in between. Measured with immunoSEQ multiplex PCR; TCRdb has only the in-frame clones, and not every one. The top ten hold roughly 25% of the sample, which has approximately 69,000 clones, over 65% seen once. The receptor was derived from an adult who received the AZD1222 COVID-19 vaccine. The sample was peripheral blood, taken 28 days after the second AZD1222 dose. The chain uses TRBV10-3 and TRBJ2-7; D unclear. The CDR3 nucleotides are TGTGCCATCAGTGGTGGGCCGCCGAGGAGCTACGAGCAGTACTTC. Residues: CAISGGPPRSYEQYF.